The present entry profiles one T cell receptor (beta chain) with its context. RNA amounts of about 0.45 to 1 ug underwent reverse transcription with random hexamers. TCRdb recomputed calls from the immunoSEQ multiplex PCR reads with MiXCR, one row per CDR3 protein. Here the sample spans 95,000 or so distinct CDR3 sequences, approximately 92% being singletons. The CDR3 is 14 residues long. V lost 4 bases to trimming and J lost 5 bases, with 14 bases between them. The germline CDR1 and CDR2 sequences are SEHNR and FQNEAQ (reference sequence). This sample stems from a study of CD8 T cells in Susac syndrome.

Sequences were obtained from CD8+ T cells from PBMCs. The sequence was collected from a human donor in good health. The gene calls are TRBV7-9 and TRBJ2-5; a possible D gene is TRBD1 (5 bases). CDR3 coding DNA: TGTGCCAGCAGCTCGGACACCCTGGGGGAGACCCAGTACTTC. Protein product: CASSSDTLGETQYF.